The 2 T cell receptor beta chains below all came from one sample that was sequenced in a study of T cell repertoires in cytomegalovirus infection. Using its own MiXCR run on the reads, TCRdb lists one record per CDR3 protein. This table has some 800,000 distinct CDR3 sequences, around a third appearing once. Antigens for these TCRs are unknown. The source was cultured CD8+ T cells from PBMCs, collected from culture after CMV antigen stimulation. The source is a human donor in good health (CMV status not recorded). Some clones in this sample may be carry-over from other donors' samples.

The V call is TRBV5-5, the J call TRBJ1-1; 8 nucleotides align to TRBD1. The CDR3 has 14 residues. After removal of 3 bases from V and 5 bases from J, the junction contained 6 bases not matched to a gene. Germline lookup yields CDR1 SGHKS and CDR2 YYEKEE (reference sequence). The CDR3 here is CASSYQGARTEAFF. The CDR3 DNA follows: TGTGCCAGCAGCTATCAGGGGGCTCGGACTGAAGCTTTCTTT.

This rearrangement joins TRBV20-1 to TRBJ2-5; D perhaps matches TRBD2 (6 bases). The germline V gene encodes CDR1 DFQATT and CDR2 SNEGSKA (reference sequence). There are 13 residues in the CDR3. Trimming took off 6 bases at V and 7 bases at J, with 18 bases between the two ends. In DNA, the CDR3 is TGCAGTGCCCCTCGGGAGTCCAAGATGACCCAGTACTTC. It encodes CSAPRESKMTQYF.